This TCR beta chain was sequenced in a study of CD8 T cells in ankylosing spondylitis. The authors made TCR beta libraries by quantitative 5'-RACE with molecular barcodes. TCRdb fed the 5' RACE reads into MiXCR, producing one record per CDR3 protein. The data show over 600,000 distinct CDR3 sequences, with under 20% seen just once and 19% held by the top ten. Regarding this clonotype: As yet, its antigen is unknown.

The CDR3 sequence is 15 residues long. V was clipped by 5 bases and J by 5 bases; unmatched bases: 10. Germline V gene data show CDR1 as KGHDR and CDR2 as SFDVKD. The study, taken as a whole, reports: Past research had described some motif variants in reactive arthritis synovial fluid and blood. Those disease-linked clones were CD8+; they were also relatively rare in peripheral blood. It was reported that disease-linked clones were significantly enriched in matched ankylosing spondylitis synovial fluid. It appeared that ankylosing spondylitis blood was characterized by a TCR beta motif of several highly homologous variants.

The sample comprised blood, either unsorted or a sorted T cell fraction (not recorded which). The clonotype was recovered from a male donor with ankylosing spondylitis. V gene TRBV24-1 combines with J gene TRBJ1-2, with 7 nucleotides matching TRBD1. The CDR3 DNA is TGTGCCACCAGTGCGGGGTGGGGACAGATGTATGGCTACACCTTC. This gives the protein CATSAGWGQMYGYTF.